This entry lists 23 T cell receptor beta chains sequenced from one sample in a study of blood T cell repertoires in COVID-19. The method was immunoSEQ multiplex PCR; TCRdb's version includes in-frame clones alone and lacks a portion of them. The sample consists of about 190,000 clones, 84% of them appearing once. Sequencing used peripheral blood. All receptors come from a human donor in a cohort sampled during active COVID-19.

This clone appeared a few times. The CDR3 nucleotides read TGTGCCAGCAGCCAAACATGGAGGGGCAATCAGCCCCAGCATTTT. As protein: CASSQTWRGNQPQHF. The genes are TRBV7-8 and TRBJ1-5; D not certain. Per the germline V gene, CDR1 is SGHVS and CDR2 is FQNEAQ. The CDR3 loop spans 15 amino acids. V lost 5 bases and J 2 bases, leaving 13 bases between the germline ends.

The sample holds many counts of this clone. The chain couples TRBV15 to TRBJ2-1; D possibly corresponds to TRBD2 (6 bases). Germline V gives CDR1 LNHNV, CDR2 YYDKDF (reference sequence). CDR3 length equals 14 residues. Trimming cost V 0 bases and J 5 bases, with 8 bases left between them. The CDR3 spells CATSRDVADNEQFF. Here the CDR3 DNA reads TGTGCCACCAGCAGAGATGTAGCGGACAATGAGCAGTTCTTC. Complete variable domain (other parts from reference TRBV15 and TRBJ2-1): DAMVIQNPRYQVTQFGKPVTLSCSQTLNHNVMYWYQQKSSQAPKLLFHYYDKDFNNEADTPDNFQSRRPNTSFCFLDIRSPGLGDTAMYLCATSRDVADNEQFFGPGTRLTVL.

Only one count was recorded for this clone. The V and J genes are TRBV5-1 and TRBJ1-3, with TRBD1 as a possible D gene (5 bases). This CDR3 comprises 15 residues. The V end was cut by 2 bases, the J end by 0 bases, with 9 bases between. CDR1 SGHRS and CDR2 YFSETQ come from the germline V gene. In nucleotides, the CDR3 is TGCGCCAGCAGCTTCCAGGGCGTCTCTGGAAACACCATATATTTT. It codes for CASSFQGVSGNTIYF.

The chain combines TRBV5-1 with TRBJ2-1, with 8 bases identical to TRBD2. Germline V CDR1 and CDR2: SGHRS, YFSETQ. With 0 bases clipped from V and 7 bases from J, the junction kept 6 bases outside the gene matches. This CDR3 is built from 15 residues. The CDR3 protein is CASSLAGGMRNEQFF. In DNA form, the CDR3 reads TGCGCCAGCAGCTTGGCGGGGGGGATGCGTAATGAGCAGTTCTTC.

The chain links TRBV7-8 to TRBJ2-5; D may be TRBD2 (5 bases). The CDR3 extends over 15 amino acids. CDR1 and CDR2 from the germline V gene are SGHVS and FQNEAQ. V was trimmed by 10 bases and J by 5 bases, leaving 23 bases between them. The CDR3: CATLTPTTTGETQYF. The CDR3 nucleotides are TGTGCCACCCTAACCCCGACTACTACCGGGGAGACCCAGTACTTC.

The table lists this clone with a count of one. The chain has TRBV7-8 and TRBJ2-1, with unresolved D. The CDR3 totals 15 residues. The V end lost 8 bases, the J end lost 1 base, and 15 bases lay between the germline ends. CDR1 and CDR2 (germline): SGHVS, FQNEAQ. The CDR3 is CASQPGRFSYNEQFF. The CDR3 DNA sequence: TGTGCCAGCCAACCAGGCAGGTTTTCCTACAATGAGCAGTTCTTC.

CDR3 DNA: TGCGCCAGCAGTCAGGGACAGGGACATCAGCCCCAGCATTTT. It encodes CASSQGQGHQPQHF. The chain employs TRBV23-1 and TRBJ1-5; the match to TRBD1 covers 9 bases. TRBV23-1 is filed as an ORF, its function uncertain. J gave up 5 bases and V 3 bases, and 2 bases lay outside the gene matches. CDR3 length equals 14 residues.

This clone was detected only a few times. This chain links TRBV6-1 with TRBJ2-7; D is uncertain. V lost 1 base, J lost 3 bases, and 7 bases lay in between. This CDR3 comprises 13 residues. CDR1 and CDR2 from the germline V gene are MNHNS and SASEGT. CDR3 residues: CASSEVGNYEQYV. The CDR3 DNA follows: TGTGCCAGCAGTGAAGTGGGCAACTACGAGCAGTACGTC.

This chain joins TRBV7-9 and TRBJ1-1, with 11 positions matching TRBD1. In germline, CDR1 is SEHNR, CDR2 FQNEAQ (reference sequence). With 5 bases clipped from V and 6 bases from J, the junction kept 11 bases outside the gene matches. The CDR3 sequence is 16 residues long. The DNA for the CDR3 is TGTGCCAGCAGCCGTCCGGGACAGGGGGTAAATCCTGAAGCTTTCTTT. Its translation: CASSRPGQGVNPEAFF.

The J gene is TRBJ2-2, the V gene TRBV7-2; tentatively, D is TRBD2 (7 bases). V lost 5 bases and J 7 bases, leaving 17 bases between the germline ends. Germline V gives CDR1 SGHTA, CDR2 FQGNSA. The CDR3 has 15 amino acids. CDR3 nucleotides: TGTGCCAGCAGCCCTCTGGGCGGGGGCAACGGGGAGCTGTTTTTT. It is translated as CASSPLGGGNGELFF.

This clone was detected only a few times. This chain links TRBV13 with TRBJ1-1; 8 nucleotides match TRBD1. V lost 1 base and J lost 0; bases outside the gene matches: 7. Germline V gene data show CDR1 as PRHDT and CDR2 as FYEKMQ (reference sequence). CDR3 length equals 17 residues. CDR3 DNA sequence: TGTGCCAGCAGCTTAGCCAGGGGGCGACTCATGAACACTGAAGCTTTCTTT. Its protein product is CASSLARGRLMNTEAFF.

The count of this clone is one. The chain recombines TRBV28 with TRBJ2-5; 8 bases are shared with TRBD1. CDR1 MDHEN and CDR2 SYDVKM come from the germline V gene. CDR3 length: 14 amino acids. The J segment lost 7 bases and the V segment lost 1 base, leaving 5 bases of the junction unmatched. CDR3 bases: TGTGCCAGCAGTTTATCTGACAGGGGTGGGACCCAGTACTTC. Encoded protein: CASSLSDRGGTQYF.

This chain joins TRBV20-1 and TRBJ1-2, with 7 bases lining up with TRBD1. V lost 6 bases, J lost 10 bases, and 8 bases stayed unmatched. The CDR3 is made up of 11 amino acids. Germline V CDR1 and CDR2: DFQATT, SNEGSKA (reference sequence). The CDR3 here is CSAAGTVLYTF. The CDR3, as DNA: TGCAGTGCCGCCGGGACAGTGCTCTACACCTTC.

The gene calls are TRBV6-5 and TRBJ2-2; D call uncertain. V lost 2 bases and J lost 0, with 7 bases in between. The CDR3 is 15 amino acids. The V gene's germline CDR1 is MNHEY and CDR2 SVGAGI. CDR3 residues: CASSYTVPNTGELFF. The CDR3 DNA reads TGTGCCAGCAGTTACACAGTCCCGAACACCGGGGAGCTGTTTTTT.

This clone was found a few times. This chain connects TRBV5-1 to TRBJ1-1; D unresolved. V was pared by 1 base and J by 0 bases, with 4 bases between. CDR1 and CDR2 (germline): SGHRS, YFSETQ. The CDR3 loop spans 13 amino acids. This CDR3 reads CASSLSVNTEAFF. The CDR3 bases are TGCGCCAGCAGCTTGTCGGTGAACACTGAAGCTTTCTTT.

The CDR3 bases are TGTGCCAGCAGCCAAGCTTCCGGGACAGGTTCTTCAGCTTTCTTT. Translating gives CASSQASGTGSSAFF. The V and J genes are TRBV3-1 (or the pseudogene TRBV3-2) and TRBJ1-1; TRBD1 matches at 8 bases. The germline V gene encodes CDR1 LGHDT and CDR2 YNNKEL (reference sequence). This CDR3 is 15 amino acids long. V shed 1 base, J shed 10 bases, and the junction held 11 bases outside the gene matches.

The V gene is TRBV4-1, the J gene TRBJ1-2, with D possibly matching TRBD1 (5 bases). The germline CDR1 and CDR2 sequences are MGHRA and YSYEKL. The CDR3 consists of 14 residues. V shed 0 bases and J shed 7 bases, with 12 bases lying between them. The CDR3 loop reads CASSQEVGPFGYTF. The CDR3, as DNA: TGCGCCAGCAGCCAAGAGGTGGGGCCCTTTGGCTACACCTTC.

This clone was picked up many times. In DNA, the CDR3 is TGCGCCAGCAGCCAAAGAGGGGCTAGCGGGGAGCAGTACTTC. It is translated as CASSQRGASGEQYF. This chain connects TRBV5-1 to TRBJ2-7, with 8 nucleotides matching TRBD2. Per the germline V gene, CDR1 is SGHRS and CDR2 is YFSETQ. The CDR3 spans 14 residues. With V trimmed by 4 bases and J by 7 bases, 10 bases remained unmatched.

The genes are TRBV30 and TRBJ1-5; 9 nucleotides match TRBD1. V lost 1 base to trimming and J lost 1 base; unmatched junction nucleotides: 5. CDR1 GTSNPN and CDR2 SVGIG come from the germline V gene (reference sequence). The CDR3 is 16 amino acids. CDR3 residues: CAWSGGTGLSNQPQHF. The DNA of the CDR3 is TGTGCCTGGAGTGGGGGGACAGGGTTGAGCAATCAGCCCCAGCATTTT.

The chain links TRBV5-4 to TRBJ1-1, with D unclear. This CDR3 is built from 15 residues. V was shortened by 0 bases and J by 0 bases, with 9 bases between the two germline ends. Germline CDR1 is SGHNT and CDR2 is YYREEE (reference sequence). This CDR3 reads CASSLVPYLNTEAFF. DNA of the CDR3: TGTGCCAGCAGCTTGGTCCCCTACCTGAACACTGAAGCTTTCTTT.

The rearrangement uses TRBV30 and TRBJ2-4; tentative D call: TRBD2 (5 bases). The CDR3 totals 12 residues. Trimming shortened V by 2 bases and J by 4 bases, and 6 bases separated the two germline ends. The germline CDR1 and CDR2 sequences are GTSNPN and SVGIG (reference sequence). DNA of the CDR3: TGTGCCTGGAGTCGAGGGAAAAACATTCAGTACTTC. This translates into CAWSRGKNIQYF. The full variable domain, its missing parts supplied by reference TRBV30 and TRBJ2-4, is SQTIHQWPATLVQPVGSPLSLECTVEGTSNPNLYWYRQAAGRGLQLLFYSVGIGQISSEVPQNLSASRPQDRQFILSSKKLLLSDSGFYLCAWSRGKNIQYFGAGTRLSVL.

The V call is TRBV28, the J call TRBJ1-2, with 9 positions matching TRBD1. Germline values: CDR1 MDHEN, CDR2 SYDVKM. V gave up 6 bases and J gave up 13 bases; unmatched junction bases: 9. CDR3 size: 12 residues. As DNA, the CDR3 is TGTGCCAGCAGCCTCCGGACAGGGGTTTTCACCTTC. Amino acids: CASSLRTGVFTF.

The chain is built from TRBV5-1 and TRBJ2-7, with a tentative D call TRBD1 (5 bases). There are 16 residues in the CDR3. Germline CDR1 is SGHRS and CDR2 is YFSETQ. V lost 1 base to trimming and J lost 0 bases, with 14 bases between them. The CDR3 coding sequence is TGCGCCAGCAGCTTGTCGATCAGGGCGGCCTCCTACGAGCAGTACGTC. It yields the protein CASSLSIRAASYEQYV.